Sequencing of this T cell receptor beta chain was carried out in a study of T cell changes during pregnancy in multiple sclerosis. The protocol was immunoSEQ multiplex PCR, while the TCRdb copy is restricted to in-frame clones and leaves out a portion. The sample has 65,000 to 85,000 clones, around 94% seen once. Germline V gives CDR1 SGHRS, CDR2 YFSETQ. Between the trimmed V and J ends, which lost 0 bases and 7 bases, there was a span of 14 bases. The length of the CDR3 is 15 residues. The receptor comes from a female donor with multiple sclerosis, enrolled in a pregnancy study. This chain uses TRBV5-1 with TRBJ1-3; the D is unclear. Sequencing used CD4+ T cells from peripheral blood mononuclear cells, obtained before pregnancy. The CDR3 region has the DNA TGCGCCAGCAGCTTGGGTGAAACACCCAGGAACACCATATATTTT. This translates into CASSLGETPRNTIYF.